Each of the 7 T cell receptor beta chains below was sequenced from the same sample in a study of PD-1 blockade in classical Hodgkin lymphoma. Regarding time point: cycle 4 day 1 (C4D1), after less than 7 weeks of nivolumab. Every patient had relapsed following autologous stem cell transplantation, and cohorts differed in brentuximab vedotin exposure. The repertoire was sequenced with immunoSEQ multiplex PCR; TCRdb's copy has only in-frame clones and lacks some. This table holds some 52,000 clones, roughly 86% found once. This material consisted of peripheral blood mononuclear cells (PBMCs), taken before the fourth cycle of nivolumab. The source is a human donor with classical Hodgkin lymphoma.

In this sample, this clone turned up once. The rearrangement uses TRBV6-1 and TRBJ2-7, with D perhaps matching TRBD2 (6 bases). The ends were cut back, 6 bases at V and 3 bases at J, with 18 bases in the middle. There are 15 residues in the CDR3. CDR1 MNHNS and CDR2 SASEGT come from the germline V gene. This CDR3 is CASSNRDSPNYEQYF. The CDR3 bases are TGTGCCAGCAGCAATCGGGACTCCCCTAACTACGAGCAGTACTTC.

This clone was seen a single time. The chain joins TRBV5-1 to TRBJ2-7; D is unresolved. Germline CDR1 reads SGHRS; CDR2 reads YFSETQ. The V and J ends lost 6 bases and 3 bases respectively, with 10 bases between them. This CDR3 spans 12 amino acids. The CDR3 is CASIFRDYEQYF. In DNA form, the CDR3 reads TGCGCCAGCATATTTAGGGACTACGAGCAGTACTTC.

The chain has TRBV10-3 and TRBJ2-1, with 7 bases identical to TRBD2. The CDR3 totals 12 residues. Germline V gene sequence: CDR1 ENHRY, CDR2 SYGVKD. V dropped 6 bases and J dropped 5; count of bases not matched to a gene: 1. This chain's CDR3 is CAIRGLDNEQFF. The CDR3 bases are TGTGCCATCAGAGGACTAGACAATGAGCAGTTCTTC.

CDR3 loop: CSAGDTGELFF. DNA of the CDR3: TGCAGCGCCGGGGACACCGGGGAGCTGTTTTTT. The rearrangement links TRBV29-1 to TRBJ2-2; possibly TRBD2 for D (5 bases). The CDR3 length is 11 residues. Germline-derived CDR1 and CDR2 are SQVTM and ANQGSEA. The V end was cut by 7 bases, the J end by 3 bases, with 6 bases between.

The rearrangement joins TRBV9 to TRBJ2-2, with unresolved D. V lost 0 bases, J lost 3 bases, and 3 bases lay in between. Per the germline V gene, CDR1 is SGDLS and CDR2 is YYNGEE. The CDR3 length is 13 residues. The CDR3, as DNA: TGTGCCAGCAGCGTAGTCTACACCGGGGAGCTGTTTTTT. Its translation: CASSVVYTGELFF.

V gene TRBV10-3 combines with J gene TRBJ2-2; TRBD1 might be the D (5 bases). Germline loops: CDR1 ENHRY, CDR2 SYGVKD. The CDR3 runs to 14 residues. V lost 8 bases and J 0 bases, leaving 10 bases between the germline ends. The CDR3 DNA follows: TGTGCCATCGCCGGACAAACGAACACCGGGGAGCTGTTTTTT. Its protein is CAIAGQTNTGELFF.

The chain couples TRBV5-1 to TRBJ2-7, with D tentatively TRBD2 (5 bases). V lost 0 bases to trimming and J lost 4 bases, with 11 bases between them. This CDR3 spans 14 amino acids. The germline gives CDR1 SGHRS, CDR2 YFSETQ. DNA of the CDR3: TGCGCCAGCAGCTTGGAAGAGGGTCCGTACGAGCAGTACTTC. This encodes CASSLEEGPYEQYF. The entire variable domain, with the rest obtained from reference TRBV5-1 and TRBJ2-7, is as follows: KAGVTQTPRYLIKTRGQQVTLSCSPISGHRSVSWYQQTPGQGLQFLFEYFSETQRNKGNFPGRFSGRQFSNSRSEMNVSTLELGDSALYLCASSLEEGPYEQYFGPGTRLTVT.